Listed here is a single TCR beta chain. Its antigen is as yet unknown. Amplified TCR beta CDR3 regions derived from RNA transcripts. The TCR CDR3 first-round RT-PCR relied on the HTBI primer set. MiXCR was run by TCRdb on the multiplex PCR reads, yielding one entry per CDR3 protein. The sample carries under 350,000 distinct CDR3 sequences, over 20% recorded once. The entry originates in a study of T cells in Graves' hyperthyroidism and ophthalmopathy. About the study: Once the initial diagnosis was made, peripheral blood was obtained before any treatment.

V gave up 4 bases and J gave up 5 bases, with 8 bases separating them. Per the germline V gene, CDR1 is ENHRY and CDR2 is SYGVKD. This CDR3 contains 12 residues. Across 18 months, stable Graves' hyperthyroidism was marked by no progression to ophthalmopathy. Findings and caveats of the study: Researchers found most expanded thyroid clonotypes above 0.001 in blood as well.

This TCR was recovered from a woman aged 45-60 years with Graves' hyperthyroidism. Sequencing used blood. The chain recombines TRBV10-3 with TRBJ2-5; a possible D gene is TRBD1 (6 bases). CDR3 nucleotide sequence: TGTGCCATCAGTGGCGACAGGGAGACCCAGTACTTC. Encoded protein: CAISGDRETQYF.